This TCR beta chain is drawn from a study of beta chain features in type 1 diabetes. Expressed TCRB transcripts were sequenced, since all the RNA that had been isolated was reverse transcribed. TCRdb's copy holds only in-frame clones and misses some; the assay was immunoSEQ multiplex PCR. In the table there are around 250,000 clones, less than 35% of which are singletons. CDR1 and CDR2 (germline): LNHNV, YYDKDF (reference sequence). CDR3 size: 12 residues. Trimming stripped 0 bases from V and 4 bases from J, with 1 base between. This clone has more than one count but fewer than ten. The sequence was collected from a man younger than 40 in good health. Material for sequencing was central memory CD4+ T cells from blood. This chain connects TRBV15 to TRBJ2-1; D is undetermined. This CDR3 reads CATSREYNEQFF. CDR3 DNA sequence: TGTGCCACCAGCAGAGAATACAATGAGCAGTTCTTC. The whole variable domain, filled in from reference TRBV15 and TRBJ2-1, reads DAMVIQNPRYQVTQFGKPVTLSCSQTLNHNVMYWYQQKSSQAPKLLFHYYDKDFNNEADTPDNFQSRRPNTSFCFLDIRSPGLGDTAMYLCATSREYNEQFFGPGTRLTVL.